This is a list of T cell receptor beta chains from one sample in a study of T cell responses to AZD1222 COVID-19 vaccine. Measured with immunoSEQ multiplex PCR; TCRdb has only the in-frame clones, and not every one. The sample records 90,000 to 130,000 clones, around 81% being singletons. Material: peripheral blood, obtained on day 0 of AZD1222 vaccination. All receptors come from an adult in good health. The CDR3 runs from the conserved cysteine through the conserved F or W. Each record gives: V gene, J gene, clone size, CDR3 protein. The size field is filled for only some rows; it gives once, few, many or a size class.

V: TRBV2
J: TRBJ2-2
size: -
CDR3: CASRGTAHTGELFF

V: TRBV7-2
J: TRBJ1-4
size: -
CDR3: CASSSSYNEKLFF

V: TRBV14
J: TRBJ1-1
size: -
CDR3: CASSPAPGHGISEAFF

V: TRBV4-1
J: TRBJ2-1
size: -
CDR3: CASSPWLASGYNEQFF

V: TRBV6-5
J: TRBJ1-1
size: few
CDR3: CASSYSKGANTEAFF

V: TRBV10-2
J: TRBJ1-1
size: -
CDR3: CASRASRTEAFF

V: TRBV7-6
J: TRBJ1-1
size: -
CDR3: CASSQGLMNTEAFF

V: TRBV9
J: TRBJ2-1
size: -
CDR3: CASSWTSGSNEQFF

V: TRBV6-1
J: TRBJ2-1
size: -
CDR3: CASSEYPPGAGSLNEQFF

V: TRBV27
J: TRBJ1-1
size: -
CDR3: CASSKRGEGTEAFF

V: TRBV7-9
J: TRBJ2-1
size: -
CDR3: CASSLAGTSGNEQFF

V: TRBV19
J: TRBJ1-2
size: -
CDR3: CATLSRGGANGYTF

V: TRBV6-4
J: TRBJ2-3
size: few
CDR3: CASSSGGADTQYF

V: TRBV6-1
J: TRBJ2-7
size: -
CDR3: CASNWDRGRNEQYF

V: TRBV5-4
J: TRBJ1-1
size: few
CDR3: CASSSDRGRGTEAFF

V: TRBV6-2/TRBV6-3
J: TRBJ2-7
size: -
CDR3: CASSYWNRSYEQYF

V: TRBV24-1
J: TRBJ1-5
size: -
CDR3: CATSDRNQPQHF

V: TRBV12-3/TRBV12-4
J: TRBJ1-1
size: -
CDR3: CASTHFTEAFF

V: TRBV7-8
J: TRBJ1-1
size: -
CDR3: CASSLVRNTEAFF

V: TRBV29-1
J: TRBJ2-6
size: -
CDR3: CSVEDLHSGANVLTF

V: TRBV18
J: TRBJ1-5
size: -
CDR3: CASSPGSAAQPQHF

V: TRBV27
J: TRBJ1-2
size: -
CDR3: CASSLSRTGSGYTF

V: TRBV6-5
J: TRBJ1-1
size: -
CDR3: CASIVGGTEAFF